One T cell receptor beta chain is described in this entry. The CDR3 sequence is 14 residues long. The V segment lost 5 bases and the J segment 3 bases; nucleotides outside the gene matches: 6. CDR1 and CDR2 from the germline V gene are SGHVS and FQNEAQ. This entry is derived from a study of blood T cell repertoires in COVID-19. Study-wide context: Material from acute and convalescent COVID-19 was sourced from the United States, Italy and Spain. From T cells, B-cell-depleted T cells, or PBMCs came the material, which was cDNA or gDNA.

Sequencing used immunoSEQ multiplex PCR; TCRdb keeps in-frame clones, though not all of them. The sample contains roughly 300,000 clones, 81% of which appear only once. Sequencing was done on a sample of peripheral blood. V and J are TRBV7-8 and TRBJ2-7, with 8 bases that match TRBD1. The clonotype originates from a woman in her fifties or sixties with active or convalescent COVID-19. CDR3 bases: TGTGCCAGCAGCGTGGACAGGGTGAACTACGAGCAGTACTTC. Residues: CASSVDRVNYEQYF.